These 11 T cell receptor beta chains originate from one sample sequenced in a study of human T cells and chemical hapten exposure. TCRdb re-analysed the RACE reads in MiXCR, keeping a single row per CDR3 protein. Here the sample spans 180,000 or so distinct CDR3 sequences, more than 14% being singletons. This sample's time point: patch test 1, 2 weeks after DPC sensitization. Treatment in this sample: therapeutic diphenylcyclopropenone sensitization with weekly scalp DPC. Material: whole blood, obtained in connection with sensitization to the hapten diphenylcyclopropenone (DPC). These receptors all come from a woman aged 25 to 39 with alopecia areata. Some clones in this sample may be carry-over from other donors' samples.

The V and J genes are TRBV6-2 or TRBV6-3 and TRBJ2-1; 10 nucleotides match TRBD2. CDR3 size: 21 residues. Trimming cost V 2 bases and J 0 bases; bases outside gene matches: 16. Germline-derived CDR1 and CDR2 are MNHEY and SVGEGT. CDR3 DNA: TGTGCCAGCAGTTACGCCCCACCGGGACTAGCGTTCTCGAGCTCCTACAATGAGCAGTTCTTC. It yields the protein CASSYAPPGLAFSSSYNEQFF.

The chain combines TRBV20-1 with TRBJ2-1; D is uncertain. Trimming left V 0 bases short and J 5 bases short, with 14 bases between. Germline V gene data show CDR1 as DFQATT and CDR2 as SNEGSKA (reference sequence). This CDR3 has 15 residues. Here the CDR3 reads CSARDVRHNNNEQFF. CDR3 DNA sequence: TGCAGTGCTAGAGATGTAAGACATAACAACAATGAGCAGTTCTTC.

In this sample, this clonotype turned up a few times. The V call is TRBV18, the J call TRBJ2-5; D not certain. The CDR3 extends over 13 amino acids. Germline CDR1 is KGHSH and CDR2 is LQKENI. The V and J ends lost 0 bases and 3 bases respectively, with 5 bases between them. For the CDR3, the DNA is TGTGCCAGCTCACCACCGTTGGAAGAGACCCAGTACTTC. Its protein product is CASSPPLEETQYF.

The CDR3 DNA reads TGTGCCAGCAGCTTGTCTCGGGGACAGATGTCCTACGAGCAGTACTTC. Translation: CASSLSRGQMSYEQYF. This chain joins TRBV5-5 and TRBJ2-7; TRBD1 matches at 7 bases. V lost 1 base, J lost 1 base, and 8 bases stayed unmatched. The CDR3 extends over 16 amino acids. Germline values: CDR1 SGHKS, CDR2 YYEKEE (reference sequence).

This sequence joins TRBV7-2 and TRBJ1-5; no reliable D call. The CDR3 is made up of 13 amino acids. V lost 3 bases to trimming and J lost 5 bases, with 8 bases between them. The germline V gene has CDR1 SGHTA and CDR2 FQGNSA. This chain's CDR3 is CASSFRVDQPQHF. CDR3 nucleotide sequence: TGTGCCAGCAGCTTTAGGGTAGATCAGCCCCAGCATTTT.

This clonotype was counted many times. V usage is TRBV29-1 and J usage is TRBJ1-1; TRBD1 aligns across 7 bases. The CDR3 runs 12 residues. Germline trimming cut 6 bases from V and 3 bases from J; bases unmatched to any gene: 4. Germline V gives CDR1 SQVTM, CDR2 ANQGSEA. The CDR3 reads CSVRQGDTEAFF. The CDR3 DNA is TGCAGCGTAAGACAGGGCGACACTGAAGCTTTCTTT.

This clonotype was picked up a small number of times. The V gene is TRBV6-4, the J gene TRBJ1-4; TRBD1 matches 7 bases. Germline CDR1 reads MRHNA; CDR2 reads SNTAGT. This CDR3 is 15 amino acids long. The J segment lost 8 bases and the V segment lost 2 bases, leaving 8 bases of the junction unmatched. This CDR3 is CASSDPTGKDEKLFF. The CDR3 nucleotides are TGTGCCAGCAGTGACCCGACAGGGAAGGACGAAAAACTGTTTTTT.

The chain carries TRBV12-3 or TRBV12-4 and TRBJ2-1; D is unresolved. The germline V and J ends were trimmed by 5 bases and 7 bases, with 15 bases remaining between them. This CDR3 region has 14 residues. In DNA, the CDR3 is TGTGCCAGCAGTCACCCGTCAGCTAGGAATGAGCAGTTCTTC. It codes for CASSHPSARNEQFF.

This clonotype was counted between two and nine times. The chain recombines TRBV5-1 with TRBJ2-5; 7 bases line up with TRBD1. Germline trimming cut 4 bases from V and 1 base from J; bases unmatched to any gene: 4. In germline, CDR1 is SGHRS, CDR2 YFSETQ. This CDR3 has 14 amino acids. CDR3 amino acids: CASSPGTVQETQYF. The CDR3 DNA reads as TGCGCCAGCAGCCCCGGGACAGTCCAAGAGACCCAGTACTTC.

This clonotype was detected only a few times. The genes are TRBV6-2 or TRBV6-3 and TRBJ1-5; D gene uncertain. The germline CDR1 and CDR2 sequences are MNHEY and SVGEGT. There are 16 residues in the CDR3. Trimming left V 5 bases short and J 2 bases short, with 16 bases between. The DNA for the CDR3 is TGTGCCAGCAGTGCACTGGACCGTGCAGGCAATCAGCCCCAGCATTTT. Protein: CASSALDRAGNQPQHF.

The rearrangement links TRBV7-8 to TRBJ2-2; 8 nucleotides agree with TRBD2. V lost 1 base to trimming and J lost 7 bases; unmatched junction nucleotides: 5. The CDR3 sequence is 15 residues long. The germline V gene has CDR1 SGHVS and CDR2 FQNEAQ. The CDR3 DNA sequence: TGTGCCAGCAGCTTAGTGGGACTAGGAAGCGGGGAGCTGTTTTTT. As protein: CASSLVGLGSGELFF.